The TCR beta chain described here comes from a study of tumor and adjacent non-tumor tissue in lung cancer. Study results and limitations: Tumor TCR diversity, when higher, was linked to shorter survival. Tumor repertoires had a smaller top 100 clone share than normal lung.

With regard to this clonotype: Its specificity is unknown. At one of its ends the junction is not consistent with the germline gene, which may arise from a read error.

The length of the CDR3 is 17 residues. CDR1 and CDR2 (germline): SGHAT, FQDESV (reference sequence). RNA was extracted from bulk tissue without any cell sorting. Between August and November 2014, newly diagnosed, chemotherapy-naive lung cancer patients underwent thoracic surgery in China. A modified ARM-PCR protocol with three rounds of nested PCR amplified TCRbeta. TCRdb reprocessed the multiplex PCR reads via MiXCR and lists one record per CDR3 protein. The sample contains roughly 93,000 distinct CDR3 sequences, 67% of which appear only once. The rearrangement uses TRBV11-1 and TRBJ1-1, with 7 nucleotides matching TRBD1. Sequenced material: lung tumor tissue. This clonotype originated in a man aged 55-75 years with non-small cell lung cancer. The CDR3 loop is CASSLFRDSTVNSEAFF. CDR3 in DNA: TGCGCCAGCAGTTTATTCAGGGACAGCACAGTTAACTCTGAAGCTTTCTTT.